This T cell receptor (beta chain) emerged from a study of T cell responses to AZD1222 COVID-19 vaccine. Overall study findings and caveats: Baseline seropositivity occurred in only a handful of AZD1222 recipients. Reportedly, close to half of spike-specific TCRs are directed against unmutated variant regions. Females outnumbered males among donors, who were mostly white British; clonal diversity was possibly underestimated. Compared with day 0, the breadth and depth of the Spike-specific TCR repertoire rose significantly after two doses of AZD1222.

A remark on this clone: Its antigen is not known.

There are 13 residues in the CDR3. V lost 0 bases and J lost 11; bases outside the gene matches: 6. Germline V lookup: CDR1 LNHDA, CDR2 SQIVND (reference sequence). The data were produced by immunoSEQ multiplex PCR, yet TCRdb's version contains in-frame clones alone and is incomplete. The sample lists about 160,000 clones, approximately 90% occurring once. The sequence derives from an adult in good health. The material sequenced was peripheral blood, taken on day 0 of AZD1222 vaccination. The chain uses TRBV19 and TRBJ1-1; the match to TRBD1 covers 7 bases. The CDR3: CASSIEAQGNAFF. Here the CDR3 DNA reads TGTGCCAGTAGTATAGAAGCACAGGGGAATGCTTTCTTT.